Listed below are T cell receptor beta chains from one sample, sequenced in a study of shared clonotypes between healthy human individuals. Sequencing was performed with immunoSEQ multiplex PCR; in TCRdb, only in-frame clones are kept and a portion is missing. The data hold 330,000 or so clones, with roughly 70% observed a single time. Sample: memory CD4+ T cells sorted from blood. The receptors were gathered from a man younger than 45 in good health. The conserved cysteine and the conserved F or W are not part of the CDR3 here.

J gene	V gene	CDR3 protein
TRBJ2-1	TRBV5-5	ASSSLSSYNEQF
TRBJ1-1	TRBV5-1	ASSAQENTEAF
TRBJ1-5	TRBV9	ASSVEGGNQPQH
TRBJ2-5	TRBV2	ASSELTAQETQY
TRBJ1-5	TRBV28	ASSPFSGNQPQH
TRBJ1-4	TRBV6-6	ASSPGPATNEKLF
TRBJ2-3	TRBV5-1	ASSLEVAGTDTQY
TRBJ2-7	TRBV19	ASSVVLAGDYEQY
TRBJ2-2	TRBV29-1	SVRQGANTGELF
TRBJ1-2	TRBV5-6	ASSPGMGSGYT
TRBJ2-1	TRBV5-1	ASSPYGTGTNEQF
TRBJ1-2	TRBV28	ASSSSPHGRNYGYT
TRBJ2-7	TRBV11-1	ASSPNTYEQY
TRBJ2-2	TRBV7-8	ASSLVRTGELF
TRBJ2-3	TRBV10-3	AISEQGDTDTQY
TRBJ2-3	TRBV2	ASIETWQTDTQY
TRBJ1-5	TRBV7-8	ASSPRYRGGGNQPQH
TRBJ1-4	TRBV2	ASSTGTEGEKLF
TRBJ2-7	TRBV5-6	ASTFGGTAWHEQY